These 22 T cell receptor beta chains came from one sample sequenced in a study of prognosis after radiotherapy for stage I lung cancer. With two-round multiplex PCR, TCR beta CDR3 sequences were amplified from genomic DNA. Every TRBV and TRBJ gene had its own specific primer in first-round PCR. One entry per CDR3 protein, called by TCRdb with MiXCR from the multiplex PCR reads. The sample has about 51,000 distinct CDR3 sequences, approximately 35% seen once. Sequenced material: PBMCs, taken before or after stereotactic body radiation therapy (not recorded which). The receptors were gathered from a donor of 50 years or more with non-small cell lung cancer.

There are many counts of this clonotype. The chain is built from TRBV11-2 and TRBJ2-1, with TRBD1 as a possible D gene (7 bases). Per germline, CDR1 SGHAT and CDR2 FQNNGV. This CDR3 region has 12 residues. The V end lost 6 bases, the J end lost 15 bases, and 18 bases lay between the germline ends. CDR3 coding DNA: TGTGCCAGCAGAGGGGGGCAGGGGGGTTGGTTCTTC. Translation gives CASRGGQGGWFF.

On this clonotype itself: The likely explanation is a read error, given a far larger clone one base away. The gene calls are TRBV6-2 or TRBV6-3 and TRBJ1-4, with 10 bases identical to TRBD1. Matching the DNA end better, TRBJ1-6 makes the J call doubtful. CDR1 is MNHEY and CDR2 is SVGEGT in the germline V gene. This CDR3 is 15 amino acids long. The CDR3, as DNA: TGTGCCAGCAGTGAATCCCCGGGACAGGGGCCACCCCTCCACTTT. Its translation: CASSESPGQGPPLHF.

This clonotype showed up many times. The chain uses TRBV5-1 and TRBJ1-4; 9 nucleotides agree with TRBD1. After removal of 3 bases from V and 7 bases from J, the junction contained 7 bases not matched to a gene. The CDR3 runs to 15 residues. CDR1 is SGHRS, CDR2 YFSETQ, per germline. The CDR3 DNA is TGCGCCAGCAGCTCATCCGGGACAGGGCTTGAAAAACTGTTTTTT. Protein product: CASSSSGTGLEKLFF.

V and J are TRBV28 and TRBJ2-7; D is undetermined. The V gene's germline CDR1 is MDHEN and CDR2 SYDVKM. The germline V and J ends were trimmed by 10 bases and 3 bases, with 10 bases remaining between them. This CDR3 has 11 amino acids. The CDR3 loop is CATTLHYEQYF. The CDR3 region has the DNA TGTGCCACTACCCTACACTACGAGCAGTACTTC.

This clonotype showed up just once. It is likely a read error: a sequence one base away is far more abundant. V gene TRBV6-4 combines with J gene TRBJ2-7; 12 bases map to TRBD2. CDR3 size: 16 residues. Germline V gives CDR1 MRHNA, CDR2 SNTAGT. Trimming took 6 bases from V and 5 from J; bases not matched to a gene: 11. The CDR3 nucleotides are TGTGCCAGCAGACGCTCCTTGACTAGCGGGAGTAACGAGCAGTACTTC. The encoded protein is CASRRSLTSGSNEQYF.

At least ten counts were recorded for this clonotype. The CDR3 loop is CASSLGLAETQYF. CDR3 DNA: TGTGCCAGCAGTTTGGGACTAGCGGAGACCCAGTACTTC. V and J are TRBV12-3 or TRBV12-4 and TRBJ2-5; 10 nucleotides align to TRBD2. The junction had 0 bases not matched to a gene; V was cut back by 3 bases and J by 5 bases. The CDR3 sequence is 13 residues long.

This clonotype was seen many times. This chain links TRBV30 with TRBJ2-3; the D gene is possibly TRBD1 (6 bases). This CDR3 comprises 16 residues. CDR1 GTSNPN and CDR2 SVGIG come from the germline V gene (reference sequence). The V and J ends lost 5 bases and 8 bases respectively, with 26 bases between them. The CDR3 sequence: CAWEYLPGASTGTQYF. CDR3 coding DNA: TGTGCCTGGGAGTACCTACCAGGGGCGTCTACCGGTACGCAGTATTTT.

This clonotype was observed many times. The chain has TRBV4-3 and TRBJ2-7; 10 positions match TRBD2. The CDR3 sequence is 17 residues long. Germline V gene data show CDR1 as LGHNA and CDR2 as YSLEER. The V and J ends lost 1 base and 2 bases, in that order; junction bases with no gene match: 8. This CDR3 is CASSQGVGSGRAYEQYF. DNA for the CDR3: TGCGCCAGCAGCCAAGGAGTCGGCAGCGGGAGGGCCTACGAGCAGTACTTC.

CDR3 amino acids: CSARGTISQNSPLHF. As DNA, the CDR3 is TGCAGTGCTAGAGGGACCATTAGTCAGAATTCACCCCTCCACTTT. This rearrangement joins TRBV20-1 to TRBJ1-6; D is unclear. Trimming left V 1 base short and J 7 bases short, with 14 bases between. The CDR3 is 15 residues long. Per germline, CDR1 DFQATT and CDR2 SNEGSKA (reference sequence).

This clonotype was observed at least ten times. The chain joins TRBV6-1 to TRBJ1-4, with D perhaps TRBD1 (5 bases). The V gene's germline CDR1 is MNHNS and CDR2 SASEGT. The germline V and J ends were trimmed by 10 bases and 6 bases, with 15 bases remaining between them. CDR3 length equals 13 residues. The CDR3 loop reads CATAGAHYEKLFF. The CDR3 DNA reads TGTGCCACCGCCGGGGCGCACTATGAAAAACTGTTTTTT.

This clonotype was recorded many times. This chain links TRBV10-3 with TRBJ2-1, with 9 bases lining up with TRBD1. The germline V gene encodes CDR1 ENHRY and CDR2 SYGVKD. The CDR3 length is 12 residues. V trimming: 8 bases; J trimming: 6 bases; junction bases outside the gene matches: 2. The CDR3 loop reads CAIRDRVNEQFF. CDR3 sequence (DNA): TGTGCCATCCGGGACAGGGTCAATGAGCAGTTCTTC.

This chain links TRBV4-2 with TRBJ2-2; D is ambiguous. The CDR3 consists of 17 residues. V gave up 4 bases and J gave up 1 base, with 16 bases separating them. Germline CDR1 is LGHNA and CDR2 is YNFKEQ. The CDR3 DNA follows: TGTGCCAGCAGCCCCAGGACCAGCGTGATGAACACCGGGGAGCTGTTTTTT. Translated: CASSPRTSVMNTGELFF.

This clonotype was counted ten times or more. The J gene is TRBJ1-5, the V gene TRBV9; a weak D match, TRBD1 (5 bases). The CDR3 runs 14 residues. V lost 4 bases, J lost 5 bases, and 13 bases lay in between. CDR1 and CDR2 from the germline V gene are SGDLS and YYNGEE. The DNA of the CDR3 is TGTGCCAGCAGCTCCGGGGCAGGCTATCAGCCCCAGCATTTT. The encoded protein is CASSSGAGYQPQHF.

V and J are TRBV6-1 and TRBJ2-7; 13 bases map to TRBD2. Germline-derived CDR1 and CDR2 are MNHNS and SASEGT. The CDR3 totals 13 residues. V dropped 4 bases and J dropped 11; count of bases not matched to a gene: 5. The CDR3 DNA reads TGTGCCAGCAGTGCCACTAGCGGGAGGGACAAGTACTTC. Translated, it gives CASSATSGRDKYF.

Comments on this clonotype: Given a far larger clone just one base away, this is likely a sequencing read error. V gene TRBV11-1 combines with J gene TRBJ2-6; weak D call: TRBD2 (5 bases). Germline CDR1 reads SGHAT; CDR2 reads FQDESV (reference sequence). The CDR3 runs to 14 residues. Trimming took 2 bases from V and 12 from J, leaving 14 bases between them. CDR3 in DNA: TGTGCCAGCAGCTTAAGTTTGGCGAGCGGCGTCCTGACTTTC. Encoded protein: CASSLSLASGVLTF.

This clonotype was observed at least ten times. This chain uses TRBV6-2 or TRBV6-3 with TRBJ2-5; D gene ambiguous. Trimming took off 6 bases at V and 2 bases at J, with 19 bases between the two ends. CDR1 and CDR2 (germline): MNHEY, SVGEGT. The CDR3 is 16 residues long. This chain's CDR3 is CASRHATKGKQETQYF. In DNA form, the CDR3 reads TGTGCCAGCAGACACGCCACCAAGGGAAAACAAGAGACCCAGTACTTC.

By its share, this clonotype is medium-sized. The CDR3 spells CASSQPGQGKIVKLFF. DNA of the CDR3: TGCGCCAGCAGCCAGCCGGGACAGGGGAAGATTGTGAAACTGTTTTTT. The J gene is TRBJ1-4, the V gene TRBV4-1; 10 bases map to TRBD1. The V gene's germline CDR1 is MGHRA and CDR2 YSYEKL. The junction had 12 bases not matched to a gene; V was cut back by 3 bases and J by 11 bases. This CDR3 is 16 amino acids long.

The table lists this clonotype with a few counts. The rearrangement uses TRBV12-3 or TRBV12-4 and TRBJ1-1; tentatively, D is TRBD1 (6 bases). The CDR3 runs to 15 residues. V was cut by 4 bases and J by 2 bases, with 14 bases left in between. CDR3 sequence reads: CASSYHTGRNTEAFF. For the CDR3, the DNA is TGTGCCAGCAGTTACCATACAGGGCGAAACACTGAAGCTTTCTTT.

The genes are TRBV7-2 and TRBJ2-6, with unresolved D. The CDR3 spans 16 residues. Trimming pared 7 bases from V and 0 bases from J, leaving 13 bases between. CDR1 is SGHTA and CDR2 is FQGNSA in the germline V gene. The CDR3, as DNA: TGTGCCAGCATTCTACGGTTGGTCTCTGGGGCCAACGTCCTGACTTTC. Encoded protein: CASILRLVSGANVLTF.

In its sample, this clonotype is medium-sized (0.01 to 0.1%). The chain joins TRBV30 to TRBJ2-7; D remains unclear. Germline assignment: CDR1 GTSNPN and CDR2 SVGIG (reference sequence). With 2 bases removed from V and 7 bases from J, the gap between germline ends came to 6 bases. The CDR3 totals 10 residues. The DNA of the CDR3 is TGTGCCTGGAGTTCGGAAGAGCAGTACTTC. Translated, it gives CAWSSEEQYF.

This clonotype showed up just a few times. The CDR3 protein is CASSDRTSSGANVLTF. The CDR3 bases are TGTGCCAGCAGTGACAGGACCAGCTCTGGGGCCAACGTCCTGACTTTC. The chain is built from TRBV25-1 and TRBJ2-6; D remains unclear. Germline loops: CDR1 MGHDK, CDR2 SYGVNS. The CDR3 extends over 16 amino acids. V lost 3 bases and J 0 bases, leaving 9 bases between the germline ends.

In the case of this clonotype: Given a much more abundant clone one base away, this may be a read error. The V call is TRBV5-4, the J call TRBJ1-2, with 7 bases that match TRBD1. This CDR3 is 16 amino acids long. Germline V gene sequence: CDR1 SGHNT, CDR2 YYREEE (reference sequence). The CDR3 nucleotides read TGTGCCATCAGCTCGGCCACAGCGAGGCTAGGGGGCTACTACACCTTC. As protein: CAISSATARLGGYYTF.